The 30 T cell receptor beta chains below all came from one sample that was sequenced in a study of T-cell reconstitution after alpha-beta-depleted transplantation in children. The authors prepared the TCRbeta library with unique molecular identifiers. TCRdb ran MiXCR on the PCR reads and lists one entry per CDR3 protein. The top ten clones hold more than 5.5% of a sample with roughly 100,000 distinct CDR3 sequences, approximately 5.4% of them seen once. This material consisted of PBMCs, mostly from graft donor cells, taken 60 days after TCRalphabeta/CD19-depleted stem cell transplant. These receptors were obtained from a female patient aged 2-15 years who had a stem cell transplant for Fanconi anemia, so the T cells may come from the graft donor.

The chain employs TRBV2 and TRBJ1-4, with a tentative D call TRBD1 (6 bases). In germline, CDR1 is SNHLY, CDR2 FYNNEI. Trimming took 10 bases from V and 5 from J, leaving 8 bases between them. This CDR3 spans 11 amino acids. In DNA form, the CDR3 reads TGTGCCACGGGACAAAATGAAAAACTGTTTTTT. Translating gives CATGQNEKLFF.

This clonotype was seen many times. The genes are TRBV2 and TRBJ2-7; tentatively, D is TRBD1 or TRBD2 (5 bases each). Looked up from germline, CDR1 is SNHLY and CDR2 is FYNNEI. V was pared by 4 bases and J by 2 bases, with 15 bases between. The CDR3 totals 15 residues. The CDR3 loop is CASSGPGPAPYEQYF. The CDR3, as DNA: TGTGCCAGCAGTGGACCGGGGCCGGCCCCCTACGAGCAGTACTTC.

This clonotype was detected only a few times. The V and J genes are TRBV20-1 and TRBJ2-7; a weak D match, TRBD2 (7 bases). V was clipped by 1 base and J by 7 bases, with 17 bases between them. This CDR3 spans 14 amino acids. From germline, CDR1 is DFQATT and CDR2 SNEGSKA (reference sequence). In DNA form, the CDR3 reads TGCAGTGCTAGAGCGGGGGGCCCCTCTAGGGAGCAGTACTTC. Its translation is CSARAGGPSREQYF.

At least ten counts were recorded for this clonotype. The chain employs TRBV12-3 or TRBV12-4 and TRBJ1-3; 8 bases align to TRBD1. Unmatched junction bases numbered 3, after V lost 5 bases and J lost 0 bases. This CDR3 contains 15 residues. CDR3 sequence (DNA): TGTGCCAGCAGTCCGGACAGGGTCTCTGGAAACACCATATATTTT. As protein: CASSPDRVSGNTIYF.

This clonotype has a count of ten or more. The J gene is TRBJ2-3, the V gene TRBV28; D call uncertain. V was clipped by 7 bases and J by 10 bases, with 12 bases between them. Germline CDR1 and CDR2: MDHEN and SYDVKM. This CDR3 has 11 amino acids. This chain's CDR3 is CASNGRFSQYF. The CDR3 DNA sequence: TGTGCCAGCAATGGCCGATTTTCGCAGTATTTT.

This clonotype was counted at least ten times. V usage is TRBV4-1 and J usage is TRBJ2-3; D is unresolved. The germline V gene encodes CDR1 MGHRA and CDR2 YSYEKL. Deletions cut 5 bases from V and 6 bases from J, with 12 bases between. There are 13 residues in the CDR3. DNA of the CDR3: TGCGCCAGCAGCAGCCCCTTGATGGATACGCAGTATTTT. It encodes CASSSPLMDTQYF.

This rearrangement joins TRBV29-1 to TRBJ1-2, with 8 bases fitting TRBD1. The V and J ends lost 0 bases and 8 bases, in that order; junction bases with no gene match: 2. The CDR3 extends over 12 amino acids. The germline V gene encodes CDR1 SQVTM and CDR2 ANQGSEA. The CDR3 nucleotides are TGCAGCGTTGAAGACAGGGGGCTCGGCTACACCTTC. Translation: CSVEDRGLGYTF.

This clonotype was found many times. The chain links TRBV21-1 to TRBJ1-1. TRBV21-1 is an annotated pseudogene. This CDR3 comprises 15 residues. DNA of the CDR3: TGTGCCAGCAGCAAAAAGGTGGAACAGAACACTGAAGCTTTCTTT. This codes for CASSKKVEQNTEAFF.

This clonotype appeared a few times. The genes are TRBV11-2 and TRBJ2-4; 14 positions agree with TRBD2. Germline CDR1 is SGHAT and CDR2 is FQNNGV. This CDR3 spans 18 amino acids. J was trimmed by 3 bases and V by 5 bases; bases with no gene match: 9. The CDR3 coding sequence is TGTGCCAGCAGCCGACCCCGAGGGACTAGCGGGGGCAAAAACATTCAGTACTTC. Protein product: CASSRPRGTSGGKNIQYF.

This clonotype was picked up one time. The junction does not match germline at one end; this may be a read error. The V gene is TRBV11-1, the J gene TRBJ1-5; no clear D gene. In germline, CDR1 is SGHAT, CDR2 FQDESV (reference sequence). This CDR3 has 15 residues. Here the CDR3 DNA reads TGTACCAGCAGCCCGAGAGGGTATAGCAATCAGCCCCAGCATTTT. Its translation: CTSSPRGYSNQPQHF.

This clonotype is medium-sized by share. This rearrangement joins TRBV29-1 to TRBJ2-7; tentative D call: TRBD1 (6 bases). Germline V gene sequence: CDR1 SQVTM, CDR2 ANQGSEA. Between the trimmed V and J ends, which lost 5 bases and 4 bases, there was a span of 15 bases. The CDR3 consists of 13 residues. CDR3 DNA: TGCAGCGTTCGACAGGACGCGAGATACGAGCAGTACTTC. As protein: CSVRQDARYEQYF.

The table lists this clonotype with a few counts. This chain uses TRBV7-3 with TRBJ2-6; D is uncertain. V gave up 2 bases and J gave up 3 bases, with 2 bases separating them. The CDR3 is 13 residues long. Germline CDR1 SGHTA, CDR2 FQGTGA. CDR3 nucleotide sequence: TGTGCCAGCAGCTTACGTGGGGCCAACGTCCTGACTTTC. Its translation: CASSLRGANVLTF.

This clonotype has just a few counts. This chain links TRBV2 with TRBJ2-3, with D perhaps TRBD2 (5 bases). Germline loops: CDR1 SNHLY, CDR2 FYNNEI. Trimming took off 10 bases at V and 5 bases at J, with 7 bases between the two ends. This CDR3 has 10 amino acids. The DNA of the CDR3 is TGTGCCACCGCGGGAGATACGCAGTATTTT. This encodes CATAGDTQYF.

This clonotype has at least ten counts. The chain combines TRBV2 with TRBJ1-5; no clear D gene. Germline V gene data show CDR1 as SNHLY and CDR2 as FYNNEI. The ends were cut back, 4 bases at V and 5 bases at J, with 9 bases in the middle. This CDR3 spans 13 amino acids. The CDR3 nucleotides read TGTGCCAGCAGTGTTTGGGCGCATCAGCCCCAGCATTTT. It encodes CASSVWAHQPQHF.

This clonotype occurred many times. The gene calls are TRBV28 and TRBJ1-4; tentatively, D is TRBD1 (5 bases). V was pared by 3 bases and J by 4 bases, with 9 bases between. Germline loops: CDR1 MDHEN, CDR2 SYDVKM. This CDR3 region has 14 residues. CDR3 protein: CASSFGGINEKLFF. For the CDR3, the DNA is TGTGCCAGCAGTTTCGGGGGAATTAATGAAAAACTGTTTTTT.

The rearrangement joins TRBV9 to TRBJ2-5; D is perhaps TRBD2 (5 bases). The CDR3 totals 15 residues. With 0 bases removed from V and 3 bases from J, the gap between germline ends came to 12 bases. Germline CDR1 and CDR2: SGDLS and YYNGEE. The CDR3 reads CASSVGTSGKETQYF. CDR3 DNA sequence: TGTGCCAGCAGCGTAGGTACGAGCGGCAAAGAGACCCAGTACTTC.

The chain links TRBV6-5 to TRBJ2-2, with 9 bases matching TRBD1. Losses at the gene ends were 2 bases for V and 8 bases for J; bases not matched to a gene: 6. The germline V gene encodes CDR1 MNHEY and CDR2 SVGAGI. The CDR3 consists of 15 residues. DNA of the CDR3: TGTGCCAGCAGTTACCTAACACAGGGGGCTGGGGAGCTGTTTTTT. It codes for CASSYLTQGAGELFF.

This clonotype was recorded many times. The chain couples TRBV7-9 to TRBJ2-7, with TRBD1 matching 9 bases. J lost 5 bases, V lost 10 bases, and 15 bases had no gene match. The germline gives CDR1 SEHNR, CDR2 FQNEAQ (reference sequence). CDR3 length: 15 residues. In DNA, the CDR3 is TGTGCCATCTTAACAGGGGGCGGGAGTTCAGACGAGCAGTACTTC. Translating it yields CAILTGGGSSDEQYF.

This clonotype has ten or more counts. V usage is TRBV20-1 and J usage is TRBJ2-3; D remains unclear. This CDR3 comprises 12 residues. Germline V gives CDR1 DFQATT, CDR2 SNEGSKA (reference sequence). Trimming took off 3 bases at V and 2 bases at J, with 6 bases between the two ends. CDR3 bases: TGCAGTGCTAGCCTTCCCACAGATACGCAGTATTTT. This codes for CSASLPTDTQYF.

This CDR3 reads CASSLTGTSGNEQFF. The CDR3, as DNA: TGTGCCAGCAGCTTGACCGGGACTAGCGGCAATGAGCAGTTCTTC. The J gene is TRBJ2-1, the V gene TRBV11-3; 11 bases match TRBD2. The germline CDR1 and CDR2 sequences are SGHNT and YENEEA. The CDR3 is 15 amino acids. Trimming at V came to 3 bases and at J to 6 bases, leaving 4 bases not matched to a gene.

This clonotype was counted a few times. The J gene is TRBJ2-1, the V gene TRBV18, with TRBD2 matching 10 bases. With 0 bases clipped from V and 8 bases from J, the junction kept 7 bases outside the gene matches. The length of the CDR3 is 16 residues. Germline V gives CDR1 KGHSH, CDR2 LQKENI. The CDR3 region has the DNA TGTGCCAGCTCACCACCGGGTCTAGCGGGAGTCTATGAGCAGTTCTTC. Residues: CASSPPGLAGVYEQFF.

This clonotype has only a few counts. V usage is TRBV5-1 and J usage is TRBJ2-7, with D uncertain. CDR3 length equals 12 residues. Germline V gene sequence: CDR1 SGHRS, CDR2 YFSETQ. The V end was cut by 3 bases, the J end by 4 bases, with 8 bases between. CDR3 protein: CASSSRKYEQYF. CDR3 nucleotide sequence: TGCGCCAGCAGCTCTCGTAAGTACGAGCAGTACTTC.

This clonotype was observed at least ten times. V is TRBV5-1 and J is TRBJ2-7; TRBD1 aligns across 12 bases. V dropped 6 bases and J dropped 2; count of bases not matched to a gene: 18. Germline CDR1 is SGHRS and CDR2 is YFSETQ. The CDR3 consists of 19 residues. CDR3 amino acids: CASTSLGQGAPRAPYEQYF. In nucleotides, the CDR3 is TGCGCCAGCACCAGCTTGGGACAGGGGGCTCCCCGGGCGCCCTACGAGCAGTACTTC.

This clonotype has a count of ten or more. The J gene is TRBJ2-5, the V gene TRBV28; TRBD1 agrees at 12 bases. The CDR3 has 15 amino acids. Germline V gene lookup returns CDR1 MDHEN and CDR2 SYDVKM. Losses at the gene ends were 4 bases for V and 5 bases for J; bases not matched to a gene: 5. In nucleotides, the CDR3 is TGTGCCAGCAGTTCGGGACAGGGGGCCACGGAGACCCAGTACTTC. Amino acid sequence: CASSSGQGATETQYF.

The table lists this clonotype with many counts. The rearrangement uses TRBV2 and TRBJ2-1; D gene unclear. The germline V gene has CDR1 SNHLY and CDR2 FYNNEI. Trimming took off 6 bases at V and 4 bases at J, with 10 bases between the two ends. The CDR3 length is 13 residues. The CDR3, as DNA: TGTGCCAGCAGGGGCTCGACTTACAATGAGCAGTTCTTC. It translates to CASRGSTYNEQFF.

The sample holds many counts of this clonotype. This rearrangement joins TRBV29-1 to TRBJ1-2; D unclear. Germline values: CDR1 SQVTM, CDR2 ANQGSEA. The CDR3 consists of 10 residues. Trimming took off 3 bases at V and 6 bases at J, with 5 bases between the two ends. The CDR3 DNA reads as TGCAGCGTTGATGTTAATGGCTACACCTTC. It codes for CSVDVNGYTF.

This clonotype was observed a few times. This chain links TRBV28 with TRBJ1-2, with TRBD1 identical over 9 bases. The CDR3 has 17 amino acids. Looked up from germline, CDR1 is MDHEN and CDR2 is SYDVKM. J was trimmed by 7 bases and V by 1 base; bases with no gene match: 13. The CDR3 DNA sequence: TGTGCCAGCAGTTTATCCGTACCCGGGACAGGGAGGTCTGGCTACACCTTC. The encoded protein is CASSLSVPGTGRSGYTF.

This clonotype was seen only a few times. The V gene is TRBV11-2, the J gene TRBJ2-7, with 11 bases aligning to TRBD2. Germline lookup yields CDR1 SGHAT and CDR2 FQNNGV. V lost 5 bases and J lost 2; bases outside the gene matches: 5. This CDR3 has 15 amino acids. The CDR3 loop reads CASSRGLAEAYEQYF. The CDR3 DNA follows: TGTGCCAGCAGCCGGGGACTAGCGGAGGCCTACGAGCAGTACTTC. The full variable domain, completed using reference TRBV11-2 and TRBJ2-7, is EAGVAQSPRYKIIEKRQSVAFWCNPISGHATLYWYQQILGQGPKLLIQFQNNGVVDDSQLPKDRFSAERLKGVDSTLKIQPAKLEDSAVYLCASSRGLAEAYEQYFGPGTRLTVT.

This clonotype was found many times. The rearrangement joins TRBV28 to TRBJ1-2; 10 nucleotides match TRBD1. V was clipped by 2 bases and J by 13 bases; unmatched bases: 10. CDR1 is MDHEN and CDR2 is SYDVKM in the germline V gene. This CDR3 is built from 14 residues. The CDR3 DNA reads TGTGCCAGCAGTTTACCCCCGGGACAGGGGTGGAGCACCTTC. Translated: CASSLPPGQGWSTF.

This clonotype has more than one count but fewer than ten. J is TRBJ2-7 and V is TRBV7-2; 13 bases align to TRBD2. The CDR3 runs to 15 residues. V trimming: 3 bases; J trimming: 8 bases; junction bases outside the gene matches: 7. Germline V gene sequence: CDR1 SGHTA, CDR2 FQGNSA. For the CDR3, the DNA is TGTGCCAGCAGCTTCGGTGGACTAGCGGGAGCCCAGCAGTACTTC. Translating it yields CASSFGGLAGAQQYF. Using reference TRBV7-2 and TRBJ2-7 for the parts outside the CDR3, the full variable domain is GAGVSQSPSNKVTEKGKDVELRCDPISGHTALYWYRQSLGQGLEFLIYFQGNSAPDKSGLPSDRFSAERTGGSVSTLTIQRTQQEDSAVYLCASSFGGLAGAQQYFGPGTRLTVT.